The rows below give T cell receptor beta chains drawn from one sample of a study of blood T cell repertoires in COVID-19. Libraries were prepared by immunoSEQ multiplex PCR; TCRdb keeps only in-frame clonotypes and omits some of them. The sample has about 320,000 clones; around 88% are singletons. Sequences were obtained from peripheral blood. The receptors shown here come from a woman aged 45-65 years with acute or convalescent COVID-19. CDR3s leave out the opening cysteine and the closing phenylalanine or tryptophan. The order of the fields is clone size, D gene, J gene, V gene, CDR3 protein. A D gene is named only where the DNA matches it firmly. Size is omitted from some rows. Given values are once, few, many or a class for expanded clones.

clone_size: -
d_call: -
j_call: TRBJ1-3
v_call: TRBV6-6
cdr3_aa: ASSPQGPEGSGNTIY

clone_size: -
d_call: -
j_call: TRBJ1-5
v_call: TRBV5-5
cdr3_aa: ASSLAVTSNQPQH

clone_size: -
d_call: -
j_call: TRBJ2-3
v_call: TRBV12-3/TRBV12-4
cdr3_aa: ASSPEVRDTQY

clone_size: -
d_call: -
j_call: TRBJ1-1
v_call: TRBV30
cdr3_aa: AWSQGDRRNTEAF

clone_size: -
d_call: TRBD1
j_call: TRBJ2-5
v_call: TRBV25-1
cdr3_aa: ATSLWDSQETQY

clone_size: -
d_call: TRBD1
j_call: TRBJ1-6
v_call: TRBV6-5
cdr3_aa: ASILGTGMNSPLH

clone_size: -
d_call: TRBD1
j_call: TRBJ1-1
v_call: TRBV2
cdr3_aa: ASVVSGQGGTEAF

clone_size: -
d_call: TRBD1
j_call: TRBJ2-1
v_call: TRBV24-1
cdr3_aa: ATSDSGQGPHNEQF

clone_size: -
d_call: -
j_call: TRBJ1-2
v_call: TRBV4-1
cdr3_aa: ASSQALRRGYT

clone_size: -
d_call: -
j_call: TRBJ2-3
v_call: TRBV6-5
cdr3_aa: ASGGGHSQY

clone_size: few
d_call: -
j_call: TRBJ1-3
v_call: TRBV19
cdr3_aa: ASSRDIQSPGNTIY

clone_size: -
d_call: -
j_call: TRBJ2-4
v_call: TRBV4-3
cdr3_aa: ASSQSGVGLTKNIQY

clone_size: -
d_call: -
j_call: TRBJ1-5
v_call: TRBV18
cdr3_aa: ASSPDGDSNQPQH

clone_size: -
d_call: TRBD2
j_call: TRBJ2-1
v_call: TRBV6-4
cdr3_aa: ASRALADLYNEQF

clone_size: few
d_call: TRBD1
j_call: TRBJ1-4
v_call: TRBV30
cdr3_aa: AWSQPQGADEKLF

clone_size: -
d_call: -
j_call: TRBJ2-3
v_call: TRBV24-1
cdr3_aa: ATAQGSTDTQY

clone_size: -
d_call: -
j_call: TRBJ1-5
v_call: TRBV27
cdr3_aa: ASGPSGVNQPQH

clone_size: -
d_call: TRBD1
j_call: TRBJ1-2
v_call: TRBV7-9
cdr3_aa: ASSLGQGQLYGYT

clone_size: once
d_call: TRBD1
j_call: TRBJ1-6
v_call: TRBV6-5
cdr3_aa: ASSSSGQAPLH

clone_size: -
d_call: -
j_call: TRBJ2-2
v_call: TRBV5-6
cdr3_aa: ASRRQRTGELF

clone_size: few
d_call: -
j_call: TRBJ1-5
v_call: TRBV2
cdr3_aa: ASRGGVRVDQPQH

clone_size: -
d_call: -
j_call: TRBJ1-1
v_call: TRBV30
cdr3_aa: AWSVHPWNTEAF

clone_size: -
d_call: -
j_call: TRBJ2-1
v_call: TRBV5-1
cdr3_aa: ASSLVGGSYNEQF

clone_size: -
d_call: TRBD1
j_call: TRBJ1-6
v_call: TRBV10-3
cdr3_aa: AISDGRGNSPLH

clone_size: many
d_call: TRBD2
j_call: TRBJ2-7
v_call: TRBV7-3
cdr3_aa: ASSPGLAGAGEQY

clone_size: -
d_call: -
j_call: TRBJ1-3
v_call: TRBV19
cdr3_aa: ASSPAAGNTIY

clone_size: -
d_call: -
j_call: TRBJ1-1
v_call: TRBV5-1
cdr3_aa: ASSLAPGLNTEAF

clone_size: few
d_call: TRBD1
j_call: TRBJ2-3
v_call: TRBV6-4
cdr3_aa: ASSSQGEGDTQY

clone_size: -
d_call: TRBD2
j_call: TRBJ2-1
v_call: TRBV4-3
cdr3_aa: ASSPGTSGYYNEQF

clone_size: few
d_call: TRBD1
j_call: TRBJ2-7
v_call: TRBV19
cdr3_aa: ASHSRDRVYEQY

clone_size: -
d_call: TRBD2
j_call: TRBJ2-1
v_call: TRBV7-2
cdr3_aa: ASSLTSGAGDEQF

clone_size: -
d_call: -
j_call: TRBJ1-1
v_call: TRBV2
cdr3_aa: ASSRGLNTEAF

clone_size: -
d_call: TRBD2
j_call: TRBJ2-1
v_call: TRBV10-3
cdr3_aa: AISALAGGNNEQF

clone_size: -
d_call: TRBD2
j_call: TRBJ2-7
v_call: TRBV11-2
cdr3_aa: ASSPAGALIYEQY

clone_size: -
d_call: TRBD2
j_call: TRBJ2-1
v_call: TRBV7-2
cdr3_aa: ASSASGLSSYNEQF

clone_size: -
d_call: -
j_call: TRBJ2-3
v_call: TRBV29-1
cdr3_aa: SVGGYDYGDTDTQY

clone_size: -
d_call: TRBD2
j_call: TRBJ2-3
v_call: TRBV6-2/TRBV6-3
cdr3_aa: ASSSELAARERTQY

clone_size: once
d_call: TRBD1
j_call: TRBJ1-4
v_call: TRBV28
cdr3_aa: ASSLEGTGEKLF

clone_size: -
d_call: -
j_call: TRBJ1-4
v_call: TRBV18
cdr3_aa: ASSQTGATNEKLF

clone_size: -
d_call: -
j_call: TRBJ2-5
v_call: TRBV21-1
cdr3_aa: ASLGGDSGQETQY

clone_size: -
d_call: -
j_call: TRBJ2-3
v_call: TRBV11-2
cdr3_aa: ASSPGWGTDTQY

clone_size: -
d_call: -
j_call: TRBJ2-1
v_call: TRBV6-2/TRBV6-3
cdr3_aa: ASSEVAVTYNEQF

clone_size: -
d_call: TRBD2
j_call: TRBJ2-5
v_call: TRBV7-2
cdr3_aa: ASGPSGIQETQY